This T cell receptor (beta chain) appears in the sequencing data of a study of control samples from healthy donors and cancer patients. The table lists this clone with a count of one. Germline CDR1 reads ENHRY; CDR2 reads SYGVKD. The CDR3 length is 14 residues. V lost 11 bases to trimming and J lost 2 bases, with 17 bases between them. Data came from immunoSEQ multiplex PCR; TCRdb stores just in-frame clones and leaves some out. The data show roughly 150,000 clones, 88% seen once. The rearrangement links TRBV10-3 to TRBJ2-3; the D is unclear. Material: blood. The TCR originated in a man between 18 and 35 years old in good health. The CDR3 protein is CALGPLGSTDTQYF. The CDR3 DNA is TGTGCCCTCGGCCCCCTTGGATCCACAGATACGCAGTATTTT.